Below, one T cell receptor beta chain is given with its context. This receptor's antigen is unknown. Qualities for individual bases were not recorded, and no much larger clone is one base off. The data were obtained in a study of T cell repertoires in cytomegalovirus infection (dated by TCRdb to the late 2010s). Looking at the study overall: Because public TCR beta signatures pointed to carriage of CMV infection together with the matching HLA type, the HLA type of each donor mattered for the analysis. Points the paper makes about the study in general: In both this cohort and an independent cohort of 350 to 400 donors, the cumulative frequency of public TCR beta family members distinguished carriers of CMV infection plus the relevant HLA type. The ex vivo response was dominated by HLA-C-restricted CMV-specific TCR beta clonotypes, which also provided the single most frequent clonotype in two of eight donors.

From V the trimming removes 5 bases and from J it removes 8 bases, while the gene matches leave 5 bases of the junction unaccounted for. Measured from the cysteine to the phenylalanine, the CDR3 is 13 residues long. The sequence is cut down to CDR3 DNA, 39 bases in frame from base 1. From a lookup of the germline V gene (reference sequence), CDR1 and CDR2 are WNHNN and SYGVQD. Sequencing relied on an Illumina HiSeq 1500. The raw public data were reprocessed by TCRdb itself: fastp quality trimming at Q25, MiXCR clonotype calling, in-frame beta chains only. Every entry covers one CDR3 protein and lists the most common genes and DNA from its rows. In all, the sample holds 46,000 or so distinct CDR3 sequences, and about 20% of those were seen once. The ten largest clones add up to approximately 17% of the sample.

This receptor was obtained from a human donor in good health (CMV status not recorded). Some clones in this sample may be carry-over from other donors' samples. Sequenced: PBMCs, sequenced either directly or after in vitro stimulation (not recorded which). The chain is assembled from TRBV10-1 and TRBJ2-4; the junction holds 8 bases that match TRBD2. The DNA sequence is TGCGCCAGCAGTCCGGGACTAGAAGACATTCAGTACTTC. It translates to CASSPGLEDIQYF.